What follows are 8 T cell receptor beta chains derived from one specimen sequenced in a study of blood T cell repertoires in COVID-19. Clones were read by immunoSEQ multiplex PCR, and TCRdb kept only the in-frame ones, dropping some. This sample has just over 300,000 clones, with about nine tenths found just once. The sequencing input was peripheral blood. Receptors were obtained from a man in his late teens or twenties with active or convalescent COVID-19.

This chain connects TRBV13 to TRBJ2-7, with 11 positions matching TRBD2. In germline, CDR1 is PRHDT, CDR2 FYEKMQ (reference sequence). V lost 1 base to trimming and J lost 7 bases; unmatched junction nucleotides: 6. The CDR3 is 15 residues long. In DNA form, the CDR3 reads TGTGCCAGCAGCTTAGTGGCTAGCGGGAGGTTGGAGCAGTACTTC. This codes for CASSLVASGRLEQYF.

The chain carries TRBV19 and TRBJ2-1; possible D gene TRBD2, 6 bases. The V gene's germline CDR1 is LNHDA and CDR2 SQIVND (reference sequence). Deletions cut 4 bases from V and 9 bases from J, with 19 bases between. The CDR3 is 15 residues long. Here the CDR3 reads CASSTWDSVGGEQFF. CDR3 coding DNA: TGTGCCAGTAGTACCTGGGACTCCGTGGGGGGTGAGCAGTTCTTC.

The chain recombines TRBV2 with TRBJ2-1, with D unresolved. Per germline, CDR1 SNHLY and CDR2 FYNNEI. Deletions cut 1 base from V and 0 bases from J, with 10 bases between. This CDR3 contains 16 residues. The CDR3 DNA sequence: TGTGCCAGCAGTGAAGGCGTACTCGGCTCCTACAATGAGCAGTTCTTC. Residues: CASSEGVLGSYNEQFF.

The chain joins TRBV19 to TRBJ2-1, with a tentative D call TRBD2 (5 bases). Germline V gives CDR1 LNHDA, CDR2 SQIVND (reference sequence). Trimming took off 3 bases at V and 5 bases at J, with 20 bases between the two ends. The CDR3 length is 17 residues. CDR3 sequence (DNA): TGTGCCAGTAGTATCCGGTCGTTCCTCCCCGGGGACAATGAGCAGTTCTTC. It is translated as CASSIRSFLPGDNEQFF.

This chain links TRBV7-2 with TRBJ2-1; D remains unclear. Deletions cut 1 base from V and 7 bases from J, with 2 bases between. CDR1 is SGHTA, CDR2 FQGNSA, per germline. CDR3 length: 11 amino acids. DNA for the CDR3: TGTGCCAGCAGCTTAGTAAATGAGCAGTTCTTC. It is translated as CASSLVNEQFF.

The rearrangement joins TRBV6-6 to TRBJ1-6; TRBD1 agrees at 8 bases. Germline CDR1 MNHNY, CDR2 SVGAGI (reference sequence). The CDR3 length is 16 residues. V was clipped by 0 bases and J by 2 bases; unmatched bases: 0. CDR3 sequence (DNA): TGTGCCAGCAGTTACTCGACAGGGGCCTATAATTCACCCCTCCACTTT. Its protein product is CASSYSTGAYNSPLHF.

The chain links TRBV24-1 to TRBJ2-3, with TRBD2 identical over 11 bases. The CDR3 has 16 residues. Trimming cost V 4 bases and J 6 bases; bases outside gene matches: 8. CDR1 KGHDR and CDR2 SFDVKD come from the germline V gene. This chain's CDR3 is CATSEGTSGARDTQYF. CDR3 coding DNA: TGTGCCACCAGTGAAGGGACTAGCGGAGCCCGGGATACGCAGTATTTT.

This clone was observed a single time. CDR3: CASSFWTGSGANVLTF. The CDR3 DNA sequence: TGCGCCAGCAGCTTCTGGACAGGCTCTGGGGCCAACGTCCTGACTTTC. The chain is built from TRBV5-1 and TRBJ2-6; 7 bases agree with TRBD1. J gave up 0 bases and V 2 bases, and 2 bases lay outside the gene matches. Germline assignment: CDR1 SGHRS and CDR2 YFSETQ. This CDR3 is 16 amino acids long.